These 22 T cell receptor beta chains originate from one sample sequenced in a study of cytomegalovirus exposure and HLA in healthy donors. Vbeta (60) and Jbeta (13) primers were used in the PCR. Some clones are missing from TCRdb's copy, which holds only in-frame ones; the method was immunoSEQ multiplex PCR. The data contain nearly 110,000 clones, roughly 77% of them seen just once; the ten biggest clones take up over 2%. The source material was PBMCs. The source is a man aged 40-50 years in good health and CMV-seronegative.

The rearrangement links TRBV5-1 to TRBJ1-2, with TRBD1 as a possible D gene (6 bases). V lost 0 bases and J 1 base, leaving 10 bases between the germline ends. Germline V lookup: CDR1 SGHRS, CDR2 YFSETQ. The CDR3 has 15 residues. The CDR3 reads CASSLGYRDNYGYTF. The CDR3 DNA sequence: TGCGCCAGCAGCTTGGGATACAGGGATAACTATGGCTACACCTTC.

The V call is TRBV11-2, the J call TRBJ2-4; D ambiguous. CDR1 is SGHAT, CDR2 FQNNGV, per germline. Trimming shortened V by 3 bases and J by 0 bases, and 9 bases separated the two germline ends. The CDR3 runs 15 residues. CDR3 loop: CASSFGELAKNIQYF. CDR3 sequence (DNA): TGTGCCAGCAGCTTTGGAGAACTAGCCAAAAACATTCAGTACTTC.

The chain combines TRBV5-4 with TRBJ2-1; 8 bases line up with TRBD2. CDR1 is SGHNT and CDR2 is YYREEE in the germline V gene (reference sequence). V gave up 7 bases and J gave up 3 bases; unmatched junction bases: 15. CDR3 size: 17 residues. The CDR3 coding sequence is TGTGCCAGCGTGAGTGGGGGTGCAGCGGGGGTCTACAATGAGCAGTTCTTC. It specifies CASVSGGAAGVYNEQFF.

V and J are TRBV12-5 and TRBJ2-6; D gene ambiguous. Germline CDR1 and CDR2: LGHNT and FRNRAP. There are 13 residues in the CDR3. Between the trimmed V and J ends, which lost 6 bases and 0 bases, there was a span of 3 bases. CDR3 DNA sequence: TGTGCTAGTGGCGGCTCTGGGGCCAACGTCCTGACTTTC. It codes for CASGGSGANVLTF.

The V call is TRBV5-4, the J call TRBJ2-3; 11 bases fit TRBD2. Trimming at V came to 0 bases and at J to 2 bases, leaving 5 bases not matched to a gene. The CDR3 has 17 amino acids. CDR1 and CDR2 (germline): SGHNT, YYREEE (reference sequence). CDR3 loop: CASSLDLAGGFTDTQYF. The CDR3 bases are TGTGCCAGCAGCTTGGATCTAGCGGGGGGATTCACAGATACGCAGTATTTT.

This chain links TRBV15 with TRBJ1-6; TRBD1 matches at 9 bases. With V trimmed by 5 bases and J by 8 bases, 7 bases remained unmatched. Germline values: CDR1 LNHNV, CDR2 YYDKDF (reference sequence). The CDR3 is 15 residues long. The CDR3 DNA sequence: TGTGCCACCAGCGGAGGGGGACAGGGCTATTCACCCCTCCACTTT. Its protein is CATSGGGQGYSPLHF.

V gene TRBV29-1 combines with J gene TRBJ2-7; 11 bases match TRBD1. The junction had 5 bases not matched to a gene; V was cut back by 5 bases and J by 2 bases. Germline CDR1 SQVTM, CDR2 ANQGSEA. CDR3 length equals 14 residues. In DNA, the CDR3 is TGCAGCGTTTGGCCGGGACAGGGGGCCTACGAGCAGTACTTC. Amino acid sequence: CSVWPGQGAYEQYF.

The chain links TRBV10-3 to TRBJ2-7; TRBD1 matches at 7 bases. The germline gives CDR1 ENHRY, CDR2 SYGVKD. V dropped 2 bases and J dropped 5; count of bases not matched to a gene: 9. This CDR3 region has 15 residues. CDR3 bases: TGTGCCATCAGTGAGGAGGGGGCGGTCTTAAACGAGCAGTACTTC. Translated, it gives CAISEEGAVLNEQYF.

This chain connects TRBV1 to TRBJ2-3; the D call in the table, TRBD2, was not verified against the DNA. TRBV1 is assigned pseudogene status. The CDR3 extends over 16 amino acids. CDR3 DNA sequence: TGCACCAGCAGCCAAGAAGGGGGGGAATGCACAGATACGCAGTATTTT. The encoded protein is CTSSQEGGECTDTQYF.

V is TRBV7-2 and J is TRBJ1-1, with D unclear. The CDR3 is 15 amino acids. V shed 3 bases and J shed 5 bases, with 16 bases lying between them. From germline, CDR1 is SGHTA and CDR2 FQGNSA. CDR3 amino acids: CASSFSPGAVTEAFF. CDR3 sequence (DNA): TGTGCCAGCAGCTTTAGTCCGGGAGCAGTTACTGAAGCTTTCTTT.

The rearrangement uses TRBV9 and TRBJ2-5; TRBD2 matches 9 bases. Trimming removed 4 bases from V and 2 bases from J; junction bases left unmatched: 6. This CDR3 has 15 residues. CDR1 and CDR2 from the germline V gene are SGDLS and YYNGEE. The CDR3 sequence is CASSTGTSLQETQYF. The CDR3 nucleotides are TGTGCCAGCAGCACCGGGACTAGCCTACAAGAGACCCAGTACTTC.

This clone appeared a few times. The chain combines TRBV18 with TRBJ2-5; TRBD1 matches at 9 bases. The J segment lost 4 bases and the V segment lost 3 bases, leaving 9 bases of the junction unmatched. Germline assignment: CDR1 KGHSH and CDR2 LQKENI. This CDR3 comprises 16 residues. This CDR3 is CASSPRTQGAGETQYF. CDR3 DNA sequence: TGTGCCAGCTCACCTCGCACACAGGGGGCAGGAGAGACCCAGTACTTC.

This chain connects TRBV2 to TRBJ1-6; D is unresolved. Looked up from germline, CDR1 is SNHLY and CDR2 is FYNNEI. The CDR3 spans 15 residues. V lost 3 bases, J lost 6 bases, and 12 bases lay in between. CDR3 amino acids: CASSESRSPNSPLHF. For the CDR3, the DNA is TGTGCCAGCAGTGAGTCCCGGAGCCCTAATTCACCCCTCCACTTT. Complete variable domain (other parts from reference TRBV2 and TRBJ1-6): EPEVTQTPSHQVTQMGQEVILRCVPISNHLYFYWYRQILGQKVEFLVSFYNNEISEKSEIFDDQFSVERPDGSNFTLKIRSTKLEDSAMYFCASSESRSPNSPLHFGNGTRLTVT.

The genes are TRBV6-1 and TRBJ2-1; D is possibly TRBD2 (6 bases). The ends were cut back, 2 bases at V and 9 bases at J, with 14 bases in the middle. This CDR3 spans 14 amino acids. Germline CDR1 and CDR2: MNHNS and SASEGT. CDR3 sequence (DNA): TGTGCCAGCAGTGAAACCGGGGGAGTCGTTGAGCAGTTCTTC. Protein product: CASSETGGVVEQFF.

CDR3 region: CASRRTGMGTEAFF. For the CDR3, the DNA is TGTGCCAGCAGACGTACAGGGATGGGCACTGAAGCTTTCTTT. The J gene is TRBJ1-1, the V gene TRBV2, with D perhaps TRBD1 (6 bases). Trimming left V 6 bases short and J 4 bases short, with 15 bases between. From germline, CDR1 is SNHLY and CDR2 FYNNEI. The length of the CDR3 is 14 residues. The variable domain in full, completed from reference TRBV2 and TRBJ1-1, reads EPEVTQTPSHQVTQMGQEVILRCVPISNHLYFYWYRQILGQKVEFLVSFYNNEISEKSEIFDDQFSVERPDGSNFTLKIRSTKLEDSAMYFCASRRTGMGTEAFFGQGTRLTVV.

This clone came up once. CDR3 DNA sequence: TGTGCCAGCAGCCCAGGACAGGAAAGGTTTGATGGCTACACCTTC. This sequence encodes CASSPGQERFDGYTF. The chain carries TRBV5-5 and TRBJ1-2; 7 bases map to TRBD1. CDR1 is SGHKS, CDR2 YYEKEE, per germline (reference sequence). The CDR3 totals 15 residues. V shed 4 bases, J shed 6 bases, and the junction held 12 bases outside the gene matches.

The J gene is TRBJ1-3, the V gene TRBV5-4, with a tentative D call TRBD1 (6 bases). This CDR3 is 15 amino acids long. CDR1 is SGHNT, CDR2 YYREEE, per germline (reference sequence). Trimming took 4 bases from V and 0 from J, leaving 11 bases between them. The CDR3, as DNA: TGTGCCAGCAGCCTCGGGACACCCTCTGGAAACACCATATATTTT. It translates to CASSLGTPSGNTIYF.

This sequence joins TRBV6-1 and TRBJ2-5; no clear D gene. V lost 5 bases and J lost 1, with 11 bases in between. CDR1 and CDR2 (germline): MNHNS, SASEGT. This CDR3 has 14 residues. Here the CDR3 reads CASSTRGGQETQYF. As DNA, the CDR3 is TGTGCCAGCAGTACGAGAGGCGGCCAAGAGACCCAGTACTTC.

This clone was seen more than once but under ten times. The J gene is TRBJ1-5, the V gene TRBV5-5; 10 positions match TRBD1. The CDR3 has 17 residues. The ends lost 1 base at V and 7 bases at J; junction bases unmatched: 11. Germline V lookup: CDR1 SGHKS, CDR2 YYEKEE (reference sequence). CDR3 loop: CASSLRGTGADGQPQHF. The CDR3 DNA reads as TGTGCCAGCAGCTTGCGCGGGACAGGGGCGGATGGACAGCCCCAGCATTTT.

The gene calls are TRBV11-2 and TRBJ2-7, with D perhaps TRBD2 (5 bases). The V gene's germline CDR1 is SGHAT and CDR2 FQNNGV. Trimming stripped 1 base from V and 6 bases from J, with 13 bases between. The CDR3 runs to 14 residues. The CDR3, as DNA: TGTGCCAGCAGCTTAGTTCCGGGGTACGGCGAGCAGTACTTC. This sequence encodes CASSLVPGYGEQYF.

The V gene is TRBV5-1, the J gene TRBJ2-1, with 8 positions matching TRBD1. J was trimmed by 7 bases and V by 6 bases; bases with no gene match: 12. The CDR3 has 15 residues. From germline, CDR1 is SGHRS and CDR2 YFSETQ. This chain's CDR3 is CASTLSGGGWNEQFF. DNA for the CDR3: TGCGCCAGCACCCTATCAGGGGGCGGGTGGAATGAGCAGTTCTTC.

In nucleotides, the CDR3 is TGTGCCAGCAGTGAAGGGGACAGGGCTGGAAACACCATATATTTT. Encoded protein: CASSEGDRAGNTIYF. The J gene is TRBJ1-3, the V gene TRBV6-1; 9 positions match TRBD1. Per germline, CDR1 MNHNS and CDR2 SASEGT. Trimming took 1 base from V and 2 from J; bases not matched to a gene: 0. This CDR3 is 15 amino acids long.